This T cell receptor beta chain derives from a study of control samples from healthy donors and cancer patients. Here immunoSEQ multiplex PCR was the method, and the copy in TCRdb shows in-frame clones only, minus some. The profile shows around 170,000 clones, 85% to 90% of them singletons. Germline V gives CDR1 SGHDT, CDR2 YYEEEE. The CDR3 is made up of 14 amino acids. In the case of this clone: The junction shows a germline mismatch at one end, possibly a read error.

The origin of this receptor is a woman in her forties or fifties in good health. This chain joins TRBV5-6 and TRBJ1-2; TRBD1 matches 9 bases. Sequenced material: blood. The CDR3 is CASRLDRGDYGYTF. In nucleotides, the CDR3 is TGTGCCAGCAGGTTGGACAGGGGTGACTATGGCTACACCTTC.